This is a list of T cell receptor beta chains from one sample in a study of metastatic and nonmetastatic thyroid tumors. With MiXCR, TCRdb called clones anew from the PCR reads. The sample contains about 4,000 clones, less than 25% of which appear only once. Specimen: tumor tissue. These receptors were obtained from a male donor with papillary thyroid cancer or a benign thyroid nodule (not recorded which). Some clones in this sample may be carry-over from other donors' samples. The CDR3 runs from the conserved cysteine through the conserved F or W. The D gene is left open where the match is weak. Some rows have no size entry. The others give once, few or many, or a class for an expanded clone.

D	size	J	V	CDR3	DNA
-	-	TRBJ1-1	TRBV20-1	CSAREGSVNTEAFF	TGCAGTGCTAGAGAGGGGTCGGTGAACACTGAAGCTTTCTTT
-	-	TRBJ2-7	TRBV11-2	CASSSRGTITYEQYF	TGTGCCAGCAGCTCCCGGGGCACAATAACCTACGAGCAGTACTTC
TRBD1	-	TRBJ1-1	TRBV19	CASSSGGGFTEAFF	TGTGCCAGTAGTAGTGGAGGGGGCTTTACCGAAGCTTTCTTT
-	-	TRBJ2-7	TRBV28	CASSPGFEQYF	TGTGCCAGCAGCCCAGGGTTCGAGCAGTACTTC
-	medium-sized	TRBJ1-3	TRBV11-2	CASSLVSVGSGNTIYF	TGTGCCAGCAGCTTAGTATCGGTCGGCTCTGGAAACACCATATATTTT
TRBD1	-	TRBJ1-5	TRBV4-2	CASSKMTGKGQPQHF	TGTGCCAGCAGCAAAATGACAGGGAAGGGTCAGCCCCAGCATTTT
-	medium-sized	TRBJ1-6	TRBV11-2	CASSLGVSDYSPLHF	TGTGCCAGCAGCTTAGGGGTCAGCGATTATTCACCCCTCCACTTT
-	medium-sized	TRBJ2-3	TRBV6-1	CASRPLRASDTQYF	TGTGCCAGCAGGCCTTTGCGAGCCTCGGATACGCAGTATTTT
-	medium-sized	TRBJ2-1	TRBV12-3/TRBV12-4	CASSTTRNEQFF	TGTGCCAGCAGCACCACCCGGAATGAGCAGTTCTTC
TRBD2	-	TRBJ2-5	TRBV6-7	CASSYSNLRREGQETQYF	TGTGCCAGCAGTTACTCGAATCTTCGCAGGGAGGGCCAAGAGACCCAGTACTTC
TRBD1	medium-sized	TRBJ1-1	TRBV6-7	CASSFRGPINPYYREAFF	TGTGCCAGCAGTTTCAGGGGGCCGATAAACCCCTACTACCGTGAAGCTTTCTTT
TRBD2	medium-sized	TRBJ2-7	TRBV24-1	CATSDGGSSYEQYF	TGTGCCACCAGTGATGGCGGGAGCTCCTACGAGCAGTACTTC
-	few	TRBJ2-1	TRBV12-3/TRBV12-4	CASSLGSGIYNEQFF	TGTGCCAGCAGTTTAGGGAGTGGGATTTACAATGAGCAGTTCTTC
-	-	TRBJ2-7	TRBV12-3/TRBV12-4	CASIPGQIPYEQYF	TGTGCCAGCATACCAGGACAAATTCCCTACGAGCAGTACTTC
-	-	TRBJ2-3	TRBV4-3	CASSLSGPTDTQYF	TGCGCCAGCAGCCTGAGCGGCCCCACAGATACGCAGTATTTT
TRBD2	-	TRBJ2-1	TRBV3-1	CASSQGLAGYEQFF	TGTGCCAGCAGCCAAGGGCTAGCGGGTTATGAGCAGTTCTTC
TRBD1	large	TRBJ2-7	TRBV19	CASRASGQGYEQYF	TGTGCCAGTAGAGCTTCGGGACAGGGCTACGAGCAGTACTTC
TRBD2	-	TRBJ2-7	TRBV6-2/TRBV6-3	CASRSGTIVFYEQYF	TGTGCCAGCAGATCCGGGACTATCGTCTTTTACGAGCAGTACTTC
TRBD2	-	TRBJ2-3	TRBV7-3	CASSLGTSGSSKQYF	TGTGCCAGCAGCCTTGGGACTAGCGGGAGTAGTAAGCAGTATTTT
TRBD2	-	TRBJ2-3	TRBV27	CASRPLAWNTDTQYF	TGTGCCAGCAGACCACTAGCGTGGAATACAGATACGCAGTATTTT
TRBD2	hyperexpanded	TRBJ2-7	TRBV27	CASSSGAGETPYEQYF	TGTGCCAGCAGTTCAGGAGCGGGGGAAACTCCCTACGAGCAGTACTTC
-	-	TRBJ2-1	TRBV24-1	CATSSGGGGRSYDEQFF	TGTGCCACCAGCTCTGGGGGAGGAGGCAGATCCTACGATGAGCAGTTCTTC
TRBD1	few	TRBJ2-2	TRBV19	CASRPGQGRPGELFF	TGTGCCAGTAGGCCGGGACAGGGTCGCCCCGGGGAGCTGTTTTTT
-	-	TRBJ2-2	TRBV11-1	CASSLERLGELFF	TGTGCCAGCAGCTTAGAACGCCTCGGGGAGCTGTTTTTT
-	medium-sized	TRBJ2-2	TRBV27	CASSFLRGELFF	TGTGCCAGCAGTTTTCTCCGGGGCGAGCTGTTTTTT
TRBD1	few	TRBJ1-1	TRBV27	CASRNANRGTEAFF	TGTGCCAGCAGGAACGCCAACAGGGGTACTGAAGCTTTCTTT
-	medium-sized	TRBJ2-1	TRBV19	CATTPSNYNEQFF	TGTGCCACCACTCCGTCGAACTACAATGAGCAGTTCTTC
TRBD2	few	TRBJ2-1	TRBV6-2/TRBV6-3	CASSWTSGNNEQFF	TGTGCCAGCAGTTGGACTAGCGGGAACAATGAGCAGTTCTTC
-	large	TRBJ2-6	TRBV6-2/TRBV6-3	CASSMNRAGANVLTF	TGTGCCAGCAGTATGAACAGAGCTGGGGCCAACGTCCTGACTTTC
TRBD1	few	TRBJ1-2	TRBV19	CASSPGTATNYGYTF	TGTGCCAGTAGTCCCGGGACAGCCACTAACTATGGCTACACCTTC
-	few	TRBJ2-7	TRBV6-1	CASSEKATYEQYF	TGTGCCAGCAGTGAAAAGGCAACCTACGAGCAGTACTTC
-	many	TRBJ1-4	TRBV25-1	CASSEGQVNEKLFF	TGTGCCAGCAGTGAAGGGCAGGTAAACGAAAAACTGTTTTTT
TRBD1	few	TRBJ1-2	TRBV24-1	CATSMTGNYGYTF	TGTGCCACCAGTATGACAGGGAACTATGGCTACACCTTC
TRBD1	few	TRBJ2-1	TRBV28	CASSLQGASYNEQFF	TGTGCCAGCAGTTTACAGGGGGCATCCTACAATGAGCAGTTCTTC
-	many	TRBJ1-5	TRBV15	CATSRDGGLNQPQHF	TGTGCCACCAGCAGAGATGGAGGGCTCAATCAGCCCCAGCATTTT
-	-	TRBJ2-2	TRBV5-1	CASSWTNTGELFF	TGCGCCAGCAGCTGGACTAACACCGGGGAGCTGTTTTTT